This T cell receptor beta chain was sequenced during a study of cytomegalovirus exposure and HLA in healthy donors (dated 2017 in TCRdb). Regarding the study in general: According to an earlier analysis of a few hundred of the donors, about 170 million T cells yielded roughly 110 million unique TCR beta sequences and approximately 300 Gb of sequence data. A later analysis re-analyzed previously published TCR beta repertoires from roughly 690 donors and added high-resolution HLA genotyping to study TCR occurrence patterns. All discovery cohort repertoires had been generated on a single sequencing platform. Across some 400 genotyped donors of the cohort, an average of approximately 240,000 unique TCR beta nucleotide sequences per donor were sequenced, and 15% to 20% of those sequences were non-productive. Typing coverage varied by locus: roughly 620-640 donors for A, B, C, DRB1 and DQB1; around 560 for DQA1; 600 to 610 for DPA1; approximately 450 for DPB1. To predict cytomegalovirus infection status, the study combined high-throughput TCR immunosequencing, statistical association of individual TCRs with disease status, and machine learning. Five DR-DQ haplotypes were handled as single units for association and clustering, since linkage in the cohort was strong. To decide whether each TCR beta V gene segment behaved as functional or pseudogenic, an earlier analysis of fewer than 750 of the donors relied on high-throughput TCR beta sequencing. The study used immunosequencing to profile the T cell repertoires of 670 or so subjects and linked those repertoires to cytomegalovirus serostatus. The study aimed to test whether signatures of past pathogen exposure could be identified by cataloging public T cell receptors. About 300 gigabases of sequencing data and 80 million or so unique TCR sequences were included in an early release covering about 700 HLA-typed donors. Of the roughly 410 genotyped donors, 81% were placed in the genetic ancestry cluster associated with self-reported Caucasian donors. Rather than using new phenotypic data, the later analysis identified candidate immune exposures from TCR beta sequences and from how often those sequences occurred across donors. A later genetic analysis used genome-wide SNP genotypes for 398 of the 666 donors, treating that subset as a discovery cohort. Donor age, sex, ethnicity and CMV serostatus were collected together with the repertoire data. Along with the roughly 700-subject first cohort, a separate validation cohort of over a hundred different subjects was used. Class I and class II HLA loci were covered by the typing at four-digit resolution. Overall study results and their limits: In a later analysis, HLA-associated TCR beta chains showed more clonal expansion and lower generation probabilities than non-associated chains that were equally common. In an earlier analysis of some 540 of the donors, most TCR beta V segments appeared in productive rearrangements about 87% or about 30% of the time, broadly matching IMGT annotations. In a later analysis, the rate of TCR association differed among HLA loci, with DRB1 alleles having the most associated TCRs and HLA-C alleles having the fewest. Cytomegalovirus status was reported to be diagnosed by the classifier with high specificity and sensitivity in both the original and validation cohorts. Because some donors lacked HLA typing at each locus, the association tests relied only on the typed subset. The presence/absence analyses assumed that sequencing depth was roughly uniform across donors, and that assumption may not be true. A later genetic analysis reported fewer N-insertions in productive TCRs among donors in an Asian-associated ancestry cluster than the approximately 700-donor mean. A cluster of highly shared sequence variants was judged likely to represent a technical artifact of the sequencing pipeline. The only immune exposure information available for the cohort was CMV serostatus. According to the authors, the approach could potentially be generalized to other disease states and immunological phenotypes. A further reported finding was that TCR beta sequences accurately predicted the HLA-A and HLA-B alleles for most subjects in the first cohort. Most TCR sequences were observed very rarely across donors, whereas some public TCRs were present in many individuals. Several of the top co-occurrence clusters appeared to be linked to parvovirus B19, influenza, CMV and Epstein-Barr virus, according to a later analysis. Correlated functional status among segregating V segments might be attributable to linkage disequilibrium, but an unknown experimental factor could not be ruled out. A later analysis found that most CMV-associated TCR beta chains appeared HLA-restricted, with HLA associations seemingly driven largely by CMV exposure. The study listed approximately 150 TCR beta chains as associated with cytomegalovirus. V-gene and J-gene trimming of TCR beta chains was associated with a missense DCLRE1C variant in a later genetic analysis, and the association was replicated in an independent cohort. A few of the identified cytomegalovirus-associated TCR beta chains were confirmed in vitro to be specific for cytomegalovirus antigens. When HLA alleles, especially DR and DQ, strongly co-occurred, attributing TCR associations to individual alleles was difficult. A later analysis associated 16,951 TCR beta sequences with specific HLA alleles at a false discovery rate of 0.05. Because counts were too low, 15 or so rarely observed V segments, including chromosome 9 orphons, were excluded from the earlier analysis of 500 to 700 of the donors. Because the 87-base-pair reads could not distinguish some IMGT-functional V segments, including TRBV6-2 and TRBV6-3, those segments were excluded. In this cohort, only TCR beta chains were sequenced, and detectable features were limited by the absence of alpha or paired-chain data.

To note about this clone: Its recognized antigen is unknown. No much larger clonotype is one base removed from it; base qualities were not supplied.

Spanning cysteine to phenylalanine, the CDR3 consists of 17 amino acids. Of the read, only the CDR3 DNA is kept; its 51 bases are in frame from base 1. Looking up the germline V gene yields CDR1 LGHNA and CDR2 YSLEER. The V end gives up 0 bases and the J end 4 bases, leaving 9 bases in the junction not matched to a gene. The cohort was made up of about 670 healthy bone marrow donors. At the time of sampling, every cohort member was nominally healthy, though immune exposures that went unrecorded were likely present. The donor was CMV seronegative and belonged to the group of more than 300 seronegative cohort members. Every donor gave a peripheral blood sample, and the peripheral blood mononuclear cells from that sample were used for TCR beta sequencing. Genomic DNA extraction from the blood cell samples was performed with the Qiagen DNeasy Blood Extraction Kit. The library was prepared using the immunoSEQ multiplex PCR assay. For the multiplex PCR, a mixture combining 60 forward primers for TCR Vbeta segments and 13 reverse primers for TCR Jbeta segments was used. Amplification of the CDR3 region of rearranged TCR beta genes was performed with a multiplex PCR assay on genomic DNA. The Illumina HiSeq System was used to sequence the amplified TCR beta libraries as 87-base-pair reads. In the authors' own workflow: Across the 500 to 750 repertoires, a later analysis counted 78 million or so unique TCR beta chains, approximately 12 million of which were shared by at least two donors. A nearest-neighbor algorithm error-corrected the raw reads and collapsed the reads into unique sequences, merging closely related sequences to remove PCR and sequencing errors. CDR3 sequences were aligned to IMGT reference sequences to assign V, D and J gene segments. For a sequence to be retained, a match of at least six nucleotides was required to both a V gene segment and a J gene segment. A rearrangement counted as productive if the CDR3 had no stop codons and remained in frame with V and J, and every other rearrangement counted as non-productive. CDR3 was defined according to IMGT convention as the region running from the second conserved V-encoded cysteine to the conserved J-encoded phenylalanine. The earlier analysis of 500 to 600 of the donors excluded sequences that lacked an unambiguous match to a single V gene segment. An earlier analysis of a few hundred of the donors called V segments functional above 56.7% productive rearrangements and segregating when the between-donor standard deviation exceeded 5%. A statistical classification framework was built to diagnose cytomegalovirus status from the catalog of TCR beta chain sequences. In a later analysis, TCR nucleotide sequences were compared against IMGT/GENE-DB human TR gene sequences so that V and J genes could be assigned. In a later analysis, CDR3 sequences and most-parsimonious VDJ recombination scenarios were assigned using the TCRdist pipeline. In a later analysis, every TCR beta chain was defined by the combination of its CDR3 amino acid sequence and its V-gene family, and reads without a unique V-gene family were dropped. In a later analysis, 500 to 700 highly shared, low-generation-probability nucleotide sequences were removed to address suspected cross-contamination and a sequencing artifact. For each public chain, a later analysis derived a clonal expansion index from normalized ranks of inferred template counts within each repertoire. In a later analysis, generation probabilities were computed using a VDJ recombination model fitted to out-of-frame rearrangements, and the results were checked against IGoR. In a later analysis, hypergeometric tests were used to score TCR-TCR, TCR-HLA and TCR-CMV co-occurrence, with a repertoire-size bias correction applied to TCR pairs. To estimate false discovery rates, a later analysis permuted the HLA or CMV assignments 20 times. In a later analysis, co-occurring TCRs were grouped using DBSCAN, and TCRdist sequence similarity was added for clustering within HLA-allele-positive subsets. Repertoires with fewer than 30,000 or more than 120,000 public chains were left out of co-occurrence clustering, as were five repertoires with anomalous nucleotide sharing. As stored in TCRdb, this immuneACCESS dataset retains in-frame rearrangements with V and J assigned. A fraction of the clones does not appear; measured against another copy, unresolved V genes explain less than half of the discrepancy, and the remainder lacks a known reason. V, J and clone size are those of that table, while D and trimming were read from the DNA. In this sample the table shows 150,000 to 200,000 clones, approximately 78% of which occur a single time. 1.5% to 2% of the sample rests with the top ten.

This sequence was found in a young woman in good health and CMV-seronegative. Input material: PBMCs. The chain uses TRBV4-3 and TRBJ2-1; 7 junctional bases match TRBD2. The nucleotides are TGCGCCAGCAGCCAAGATCCCGGGCTAGCGGTGTACAATGAGCAGTTCTTC. It specifies CASSQDPGLAVYNEQFF.